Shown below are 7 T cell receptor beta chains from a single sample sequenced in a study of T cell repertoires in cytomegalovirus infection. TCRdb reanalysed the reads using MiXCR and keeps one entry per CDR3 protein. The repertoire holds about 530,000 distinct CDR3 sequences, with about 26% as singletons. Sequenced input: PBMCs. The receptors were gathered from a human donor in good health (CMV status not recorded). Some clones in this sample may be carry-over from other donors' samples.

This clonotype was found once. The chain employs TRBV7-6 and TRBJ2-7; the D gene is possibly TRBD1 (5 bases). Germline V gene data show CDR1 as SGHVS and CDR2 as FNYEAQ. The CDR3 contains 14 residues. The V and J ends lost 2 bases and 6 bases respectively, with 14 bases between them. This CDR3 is CASSLLVGAGEQYF. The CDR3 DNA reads TGTGCCAGCAGCTTATTGGTAGGGGCAGGCGAGCAGTACTTC.

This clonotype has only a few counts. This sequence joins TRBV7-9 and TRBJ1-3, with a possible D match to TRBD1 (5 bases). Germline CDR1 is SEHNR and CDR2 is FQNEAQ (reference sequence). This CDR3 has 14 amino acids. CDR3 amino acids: CAAGQAGSGNTIYF. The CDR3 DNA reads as TGTGCGGCGGGGCAGGCCGGCTCTGGAAACACCATATATTTT.

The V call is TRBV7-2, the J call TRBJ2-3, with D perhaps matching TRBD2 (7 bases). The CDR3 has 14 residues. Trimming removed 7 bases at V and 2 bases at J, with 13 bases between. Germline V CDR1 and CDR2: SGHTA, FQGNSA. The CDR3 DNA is TGTGCCAGCAAAGGGGGGGGCCCCACAGATACGCAGTATTTT. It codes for CASKGGGPTDTQYF.

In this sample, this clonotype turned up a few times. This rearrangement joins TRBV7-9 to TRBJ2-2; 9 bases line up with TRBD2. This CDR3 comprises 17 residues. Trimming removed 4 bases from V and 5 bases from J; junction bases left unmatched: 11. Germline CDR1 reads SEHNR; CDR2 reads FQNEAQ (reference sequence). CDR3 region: CASSSIGASGKTGELFF. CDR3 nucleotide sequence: TGTGCCAGCAGCTCGATAGGGGCTAGCGGGAAGACCGGGGAGCTGTTTTTT. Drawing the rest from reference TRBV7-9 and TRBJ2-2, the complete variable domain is DTGVSQNPRHKITKRGQNVTFRCDPISEHNRLYWYRQTLGQGPEFLTYFQNEAQLEKSRLLSDRFSAERPKGSFSTLEIQRTEQGDSAMYLCASSSIGASGKTGELFFGEGSRLTVL.

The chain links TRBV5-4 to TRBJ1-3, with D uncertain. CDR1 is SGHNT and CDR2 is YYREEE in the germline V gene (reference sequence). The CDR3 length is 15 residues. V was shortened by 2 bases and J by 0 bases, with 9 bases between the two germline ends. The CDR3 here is CASSFNSLSGNTIYF. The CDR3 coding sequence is TGTGCCAGCAGCTTCAATTCTCTCTCTGGAAACACCATATATTTT.

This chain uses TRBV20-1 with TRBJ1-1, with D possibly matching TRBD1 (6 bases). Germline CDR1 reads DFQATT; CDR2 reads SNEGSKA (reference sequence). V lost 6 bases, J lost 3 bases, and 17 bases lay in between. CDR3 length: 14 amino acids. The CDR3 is CSAPPIRGHTEAFF. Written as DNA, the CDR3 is TGCAGTGCCCCGCCTATCAGGGGACACACTGAAGCTTTCTTT.

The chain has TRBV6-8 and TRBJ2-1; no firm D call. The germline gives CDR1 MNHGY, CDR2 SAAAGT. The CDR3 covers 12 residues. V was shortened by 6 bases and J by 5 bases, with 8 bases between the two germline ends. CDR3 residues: CASSGRHNEQFF. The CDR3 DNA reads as TGTGCCAGCAGCGGACGTCACAATGAGCAGTTCTTC.